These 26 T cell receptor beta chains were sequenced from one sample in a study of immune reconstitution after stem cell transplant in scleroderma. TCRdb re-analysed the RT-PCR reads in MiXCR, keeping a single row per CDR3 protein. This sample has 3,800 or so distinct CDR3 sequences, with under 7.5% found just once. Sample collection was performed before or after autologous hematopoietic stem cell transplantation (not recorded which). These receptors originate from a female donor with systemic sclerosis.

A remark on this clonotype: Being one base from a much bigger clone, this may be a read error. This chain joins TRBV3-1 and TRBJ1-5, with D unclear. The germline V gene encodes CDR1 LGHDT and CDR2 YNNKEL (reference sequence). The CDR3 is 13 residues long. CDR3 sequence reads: CVSSQTGDQPQHF. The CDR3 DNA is TGTGTCAGCAGCCAAACCGGGGATCAGCCCCAGCATTTT. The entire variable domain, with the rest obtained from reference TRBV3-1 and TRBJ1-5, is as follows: DTAVSQTPKYLVTQMGNDKSIKCEQNLGHDTMYWYKQDSKKFLKIMFSYNNKELIINETVPNRFSPKSPDKAHLNLHINSLELGDSAVYFCVSSQTGDQPQHFGDGTRLSIL.

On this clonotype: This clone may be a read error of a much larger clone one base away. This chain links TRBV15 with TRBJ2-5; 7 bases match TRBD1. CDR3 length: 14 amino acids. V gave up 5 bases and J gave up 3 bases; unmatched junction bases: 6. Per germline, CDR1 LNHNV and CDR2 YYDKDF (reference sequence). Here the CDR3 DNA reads TGTGCCACCAGCGAGGGGGCAAGAGAAGAGACCCAGTACTTC. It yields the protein CATSEGAREETQYF.

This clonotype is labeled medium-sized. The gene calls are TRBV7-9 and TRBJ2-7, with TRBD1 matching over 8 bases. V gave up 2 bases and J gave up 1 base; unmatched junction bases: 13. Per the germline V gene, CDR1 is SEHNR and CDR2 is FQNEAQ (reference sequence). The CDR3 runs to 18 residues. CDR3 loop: CASSLPGGAGLVSYEQYF. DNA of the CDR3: TGTGCCAGCAGCTTACCAGGGGGCGCGGGGTTGGTGTCCTACGAGCAGTACTTC.

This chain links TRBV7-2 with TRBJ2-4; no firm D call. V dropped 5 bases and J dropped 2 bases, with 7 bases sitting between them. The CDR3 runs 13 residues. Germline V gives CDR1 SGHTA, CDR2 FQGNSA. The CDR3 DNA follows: TGTGCCAGCAGCCGCGAAACCAAAAACATTCAGTACTTC. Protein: CASSRETKNIQYF. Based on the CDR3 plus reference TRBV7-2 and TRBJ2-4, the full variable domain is GAGVSQSPSNKVTEKGKDVELRCDPISGHTALYWYRQSLGQGLEFLIYFQGNSAPDKSGLPSDRFSAERTGGSVSTLTIQRTQQEDSAVYLCASSRETKNIQYFGAGTRLSVL.

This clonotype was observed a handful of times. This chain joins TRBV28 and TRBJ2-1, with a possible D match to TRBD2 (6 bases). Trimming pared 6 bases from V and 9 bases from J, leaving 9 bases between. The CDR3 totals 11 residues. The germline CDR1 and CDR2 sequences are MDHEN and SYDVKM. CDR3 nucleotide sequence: TGTGCCAGCAGCCTCGGGGGTGAGCAGTTCTTC. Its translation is CASSLGGEQFF.

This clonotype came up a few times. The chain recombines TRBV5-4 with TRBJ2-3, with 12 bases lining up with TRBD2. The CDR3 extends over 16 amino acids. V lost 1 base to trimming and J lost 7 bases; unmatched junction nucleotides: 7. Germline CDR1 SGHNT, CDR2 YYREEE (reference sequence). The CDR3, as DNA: TGTGCCAGCAGCTTGTCCGCTAGCGGGAGGGCAAATACGCAGTATTTT. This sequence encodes CASSLSASGRANTQYF.

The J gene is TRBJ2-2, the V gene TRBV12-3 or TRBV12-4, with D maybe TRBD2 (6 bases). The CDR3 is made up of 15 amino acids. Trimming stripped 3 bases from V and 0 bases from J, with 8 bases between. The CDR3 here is CASSLGGTNTGELFF. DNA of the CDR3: TGTGCCAGCAGTTTGGGCGGGACGAACACCGGGGAGCTGTTTTTT.

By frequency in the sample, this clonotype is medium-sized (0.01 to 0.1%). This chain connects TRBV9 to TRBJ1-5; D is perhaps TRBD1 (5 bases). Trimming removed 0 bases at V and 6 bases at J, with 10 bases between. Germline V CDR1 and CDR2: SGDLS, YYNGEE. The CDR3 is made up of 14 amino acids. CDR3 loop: CASSVEAGIQPQHF. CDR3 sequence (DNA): TGTGCCAGCAGCGTAGAGGCAGGGATTCAGCCCCAGCATTTT.

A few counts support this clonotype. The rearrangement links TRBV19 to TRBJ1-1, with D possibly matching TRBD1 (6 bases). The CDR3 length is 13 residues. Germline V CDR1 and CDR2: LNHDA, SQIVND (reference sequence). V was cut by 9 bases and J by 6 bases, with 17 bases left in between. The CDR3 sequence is CASTNRASAEAFF. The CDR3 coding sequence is TGTGCCAGCACGAACAGGGCGAGCGCTGAAGCTTTCTTT. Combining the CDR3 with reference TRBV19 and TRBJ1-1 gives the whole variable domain DGGITQSPKYLFRKEGQNVTLSCEQNLNHDAMYWYRQDPGQGLRLIYYSQIVNDFQKGDIAEGYSVSREKKESFPLTVTSAQKNPTAFYLCASTNRASAEAFFGQGTRLTVV.

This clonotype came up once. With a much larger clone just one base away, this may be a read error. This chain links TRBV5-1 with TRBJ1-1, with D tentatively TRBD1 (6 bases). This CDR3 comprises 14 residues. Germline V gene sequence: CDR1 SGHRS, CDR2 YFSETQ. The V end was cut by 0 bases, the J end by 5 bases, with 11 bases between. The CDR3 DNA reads TGCGCCAGCAGCTTGGGGGGGCGGATTACTGAAGCTTTCTTT. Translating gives CASSLGGRITEAFF.

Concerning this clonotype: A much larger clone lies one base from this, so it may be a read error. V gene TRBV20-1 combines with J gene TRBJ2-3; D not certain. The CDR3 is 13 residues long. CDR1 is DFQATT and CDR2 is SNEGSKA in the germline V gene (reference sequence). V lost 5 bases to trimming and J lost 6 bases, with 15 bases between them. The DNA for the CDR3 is TGCAGTGCTGGTAGGGCCAGCCGGGATACGCAGTATTTT. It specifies CSAGRASRDTQYF.

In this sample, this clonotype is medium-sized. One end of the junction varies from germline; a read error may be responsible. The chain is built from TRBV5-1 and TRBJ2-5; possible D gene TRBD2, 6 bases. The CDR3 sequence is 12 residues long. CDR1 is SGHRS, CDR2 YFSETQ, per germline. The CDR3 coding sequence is TGTGCCAGCAGCTACGGGGGAGAGACCCAGTACTTC. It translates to CASSYGGETQYF.

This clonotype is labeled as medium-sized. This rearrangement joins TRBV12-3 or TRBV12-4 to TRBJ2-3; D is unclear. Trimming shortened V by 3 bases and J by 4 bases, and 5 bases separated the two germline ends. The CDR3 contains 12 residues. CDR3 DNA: TGTGCCAGCAGTTTTATGCCAGATACGCAGTATTTT. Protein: CASSFMPDTQYF.

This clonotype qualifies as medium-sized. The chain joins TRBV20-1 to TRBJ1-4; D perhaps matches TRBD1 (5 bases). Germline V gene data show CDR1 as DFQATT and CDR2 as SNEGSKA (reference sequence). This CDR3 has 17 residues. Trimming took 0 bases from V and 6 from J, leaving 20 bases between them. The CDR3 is CSARDLTGPMEDEKLFF. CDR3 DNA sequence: TGCAGTGCTAGAGATTTAACAGGCCCGATGGAGGATGAAAAACTGTTTTTT.

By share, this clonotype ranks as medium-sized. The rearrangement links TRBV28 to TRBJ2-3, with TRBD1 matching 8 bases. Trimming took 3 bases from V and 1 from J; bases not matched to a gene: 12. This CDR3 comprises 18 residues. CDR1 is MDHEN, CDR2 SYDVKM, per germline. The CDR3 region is CASSFGTGEGSGTDTQYF. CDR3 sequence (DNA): TGTGCCAGCAGTTTCGGGACAGGAGAAGGATCCGGCACAGATACGCAGTATTTT.

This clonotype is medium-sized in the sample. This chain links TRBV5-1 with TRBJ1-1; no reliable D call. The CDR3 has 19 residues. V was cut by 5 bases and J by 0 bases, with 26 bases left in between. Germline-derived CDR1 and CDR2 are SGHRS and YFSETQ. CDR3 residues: CASRNWRSHLAGMNTEAFF. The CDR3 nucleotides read TGCGCCAGCAGGAATTGGCGCAGCCACCTCGCGGGTATGAACACTGAAGCTTTCTTT.

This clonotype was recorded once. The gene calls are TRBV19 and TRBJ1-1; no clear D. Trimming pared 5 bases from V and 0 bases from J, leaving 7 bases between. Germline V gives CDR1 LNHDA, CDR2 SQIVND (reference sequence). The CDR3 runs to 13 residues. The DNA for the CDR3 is TGTGCCAGTAGTCCATCGGTGAACACTGAAGCTTTCTTT. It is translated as CASSPSVNTEAFF.

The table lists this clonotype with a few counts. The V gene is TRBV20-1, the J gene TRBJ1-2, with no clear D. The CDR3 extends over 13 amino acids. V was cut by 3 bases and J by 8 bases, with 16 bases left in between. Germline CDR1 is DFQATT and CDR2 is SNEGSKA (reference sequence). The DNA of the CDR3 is TGCAGTGCTAGTGGGGTGGGATACTCCGGCTACACCTTC. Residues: CSASGVGYSGYTF.

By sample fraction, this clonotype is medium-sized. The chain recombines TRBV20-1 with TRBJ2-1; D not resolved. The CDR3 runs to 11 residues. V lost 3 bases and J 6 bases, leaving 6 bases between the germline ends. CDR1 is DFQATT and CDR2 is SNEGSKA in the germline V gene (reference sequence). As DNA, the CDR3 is TGCAGTGCTAGCTATCTCAATGAGCAGTTCTTC. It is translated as CSASYLNEQFF.

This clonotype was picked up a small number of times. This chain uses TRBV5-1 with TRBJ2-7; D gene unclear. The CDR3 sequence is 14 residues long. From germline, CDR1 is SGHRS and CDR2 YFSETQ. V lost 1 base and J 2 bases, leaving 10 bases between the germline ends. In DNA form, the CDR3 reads TGCGCCAGCAGCTTGCCAGCGACAACCTACGAGCAGTACTTC. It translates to CASSLPATTYEQYF.

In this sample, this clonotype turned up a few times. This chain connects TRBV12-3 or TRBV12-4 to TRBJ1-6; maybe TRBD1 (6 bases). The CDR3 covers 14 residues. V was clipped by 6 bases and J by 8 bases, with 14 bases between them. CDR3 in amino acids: CASSYGQKDSPLHF. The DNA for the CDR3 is TGTGCCAGCAGCTATGGACAGAAGGATTCACCCCTCCACTTT.

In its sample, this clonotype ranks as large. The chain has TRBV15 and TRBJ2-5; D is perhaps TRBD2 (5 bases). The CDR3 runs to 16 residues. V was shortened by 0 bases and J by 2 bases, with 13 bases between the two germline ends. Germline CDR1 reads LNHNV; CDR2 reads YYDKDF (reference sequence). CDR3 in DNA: TGTGCCACCAGCAGAGAGCGAGCGGTAGAGCAAGAGACCCAGTACTTC. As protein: CATSRERAVEQETQYF.

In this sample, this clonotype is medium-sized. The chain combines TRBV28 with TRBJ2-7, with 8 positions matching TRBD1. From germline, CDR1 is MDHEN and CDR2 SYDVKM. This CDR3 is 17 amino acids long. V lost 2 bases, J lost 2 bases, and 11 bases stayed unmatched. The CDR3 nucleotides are TGTGCCAGCAGTTTAACGCTCCGGACAGGGAGTACCTACGAGCAGTACTTC. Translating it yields CASSLTLRTGSTYEQYF.

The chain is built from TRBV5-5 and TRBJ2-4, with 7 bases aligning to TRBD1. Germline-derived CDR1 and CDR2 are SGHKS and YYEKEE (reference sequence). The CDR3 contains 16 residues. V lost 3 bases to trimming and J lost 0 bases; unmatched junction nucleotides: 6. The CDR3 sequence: CASSSGQALAKNIQYF. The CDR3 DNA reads TGTGCCAGCAGCTCCGGACAGGCTCTAGCCAAAAACATTCAGTACTTC.

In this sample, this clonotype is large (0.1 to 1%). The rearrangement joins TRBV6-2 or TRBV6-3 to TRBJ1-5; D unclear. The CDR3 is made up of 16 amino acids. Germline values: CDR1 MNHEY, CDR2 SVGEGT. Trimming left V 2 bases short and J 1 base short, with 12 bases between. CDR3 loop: CASSYGVEGSNQPQHF. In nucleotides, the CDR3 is TGTGCCAGCAGTTACGGGGTCGAAGGGAGCAATCAGCCCCAGCATTTT.

Written as DNA, the CDR3 is TGTGCCAGTAGTATCCGACTAGCAGCGAACACCGGGGAGCTGTTTTTT. Its translation: CASSIRLAANTGELFF. The genes are TRBV19 and TRBJ2-2; TRBD2 agrees at 7 bases. Germline lookup yields CDR1 LNHDA and CDR2 SQIVND (reference sequence). V lost 3 bases and J lost 0; bases outside the gene matches: 4. The CDR3 is made up of 16 amino acids.